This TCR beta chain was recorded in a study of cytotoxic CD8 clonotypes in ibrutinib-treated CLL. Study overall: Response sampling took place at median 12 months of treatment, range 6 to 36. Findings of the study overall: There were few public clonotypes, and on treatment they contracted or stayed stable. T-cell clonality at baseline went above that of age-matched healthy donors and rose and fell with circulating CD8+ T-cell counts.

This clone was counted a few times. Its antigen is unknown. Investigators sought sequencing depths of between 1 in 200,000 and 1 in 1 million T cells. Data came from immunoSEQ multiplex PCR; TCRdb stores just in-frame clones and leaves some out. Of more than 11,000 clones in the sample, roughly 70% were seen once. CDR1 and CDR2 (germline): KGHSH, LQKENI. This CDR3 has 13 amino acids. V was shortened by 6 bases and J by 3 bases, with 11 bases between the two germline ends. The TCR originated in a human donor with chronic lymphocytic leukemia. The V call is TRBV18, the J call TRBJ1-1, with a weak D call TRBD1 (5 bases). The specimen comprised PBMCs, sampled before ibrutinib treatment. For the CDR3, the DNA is TGTGCCAGCTCCAGAGGAGGGGACACTGAAGCTTTCTTT. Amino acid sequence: CASSRGGDTEAFF. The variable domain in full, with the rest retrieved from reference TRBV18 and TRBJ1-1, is NAGVMQNPRHLVRRRGQEARLRCSPMKGHSHVYWYRQLPEEGLKFMVYLQKENIIDESGMPKERFSAEFPKEGPSILRIQQVVRGDSAAYFCASSRGGDTEAFFGQGTRLTVV.